This T cell receptor beta chain originates from a study of shared clonotypes between healthy human individuals. Study-wide findings and caveats: Clonotypes not shared had lower generation probabilities than those common to all four donors.

A remark on this clone: Its matching antigen is unknown.

Sequencing used immunoSEQ multiplex PCR; TCRdb keeps in-frame clones, though not all of them. This sample carries about 1.5 million clones, around 97% of them seen once, and the ten largest clones take over 1%. Germline CDR1 and CDR2: SGHRS and YFSETQ. The length of the CDR3 is 17 residues. The ends lost 3 bases at V and 3 bases at J; junction bases unmatched: 11. Material for sequencing was naive CD4+ T cells sorted from blood. As for subset: CD45RA+ positively selected. The sequence was obtained from a man aged 30 to 39 in good health. This sequence joins TRBV5-1 and TRBJ2-1, with 8 bases lining up with TRBD1. CDR3 amino acids: CASSYSQGARLYNEQFF. CDR3 nucleotide sequence: TGCGCCAGCAGCTATTCCCAGGGGGCAAGGCTCTACAATGAGCAGTTCTTC.